Listed here are 32 T cell receptor beta chains from one sample, sequenced in a study of tumor-infiltrating lymphocytes in primary liver carcinoma. From 450 to 600 ng total RNA, TCR beta cDNA was generated with a primer in the constant region. A slightly modified ARM-PCR protocol with three nested multiplex PCR rounds produced these TCR beta libraries. The two initial PCR rounds, 9 to 11 cycles each, used TRBV1-TRBV30 forward and C-beta reverse primers. TCRdb re-called the multiplex PCR reads with MiXCR, one entry per CDR3 protein. The repertoire consists of 250,000 to 350,000 distinct CDR3 sequences, with nearly 60% occurring once and the leading ten covering more than 15%. The researchers obtained blood RNA from unsorted whole blood and also extracted germline DNA. Specimen: peripheral blood. The receptors shown here come from a woman aged 30 to 39 with primary liver carcinoma and hepatitis B virus infection.

CDR3 in amino acids: CASSPIERGSTDTQYF. CDR3 nucleotide sequence: TGTGCCAGCAGCCCTATCGAGAGGGGCTCCACAGATACGCAGTATTTT. The chain recombines TRBV16 with TRBJ2-3; D possibly matches TRBD1 or TRBD2 (5 bases each). Germline loops: CDR1 KGHSY, CDR2 FQNENV. The CDR3 is made up of 16 amino acids. Deletions cut 4 bases from V and 2 bases from J, with 16 bases between.

The chain combines TRBV6-6 with TRBJ2-1; tentatively, D is TRBD1 (6 bases). Per germline, CDR1 MNHNY and CDR2 SVGAGI (reference sequence). V dropped 5 bases and J dropped 8 bases, with 16 bases sitting between them. The CDR3 sequence is 14 residues long. The CDR3 DNA follows: TGTGCCAGCAGTCCGGGACATAATTCCGATGAGCAGTTCTTC. It is translated as CASSPGHNSDEQFF.

In its sample, this clonotype was seen many times. This chain links TRBV11-3 with TRBJ2-3; the match to TRBD2 covers 7 bases. V was pared by 1 base and J by 2 bases, with 9 bases of the junction left unmatched. Germline V gives CDR1 SGHNT, CDR2 YENEEA. The CDR3 has 17 amino acids. The DNA for the CDR3 is TGTGCCAGCAGCTTAGTGTTGGCTAGCGGACTCACAGATACGCAGTATTTT. It yields the protein CASSLVLASGLTDTQYF.

With regard to this clonotype: A read error may be the cause here, since a much bigger clone is one base away. The chain links TRBV4-2 to TRBJ2-7; D gene uncertain. This CDR3 spans 12 amino acids. Per germline, CDR1 LGHNA and CDR2 YNFKEQ. The CDR3 bases are TGCGCCAGCAGCCAACCCAACTACGAGCAGCACTTC. Residues: CASSQPNYEQHF.

With respect to this clonotype: Being one base from a much bigger clone, this may be a read error. The V gene is TRBV29-1, the J gene TRBJ2-3; 7 bases align to TRBD1. This CDR3 has 13 residues. CDR1 and CDR2 (germline): SQVTM, ANQGSEA. V was clipped by 4 bases and J by 5 bases; unmatched bases: 6. The CDR3 sequence is CSVGGQSIDTQYF. The CDR3 DNA sequence: TGCAGCGTTGGGGGACAGTCCATAGATACGCAGTATTTT.

V usage is TRBV10-3 and J usage is TRBJ2-1; a possible D gene is TRBD2 (6 bases). V lost 8 bases and J 10 bases, leaving 24 bases between the germline ends. Per germline, CDR1 ENHRY and CDR2 SYGVKD. The CDR3 loop spans 15 amino acids. The CDR3 DNA is TGTGCCATCGGGGATCAAGGGGCGCGGGATAGGGAGCAGTTCTTC. Its protein product is CAIGDQGARDREQFF.

Remarks on this clonotype: A much larger clone lies a single base off, so this may be a read error. The V call is TRBV4-2, the J call TRBJ2-7, with D tentatively TRBD1 (6 bases). Germline lookup yields CDR1 LGHNA and CDR2 YNFKEQ. There are 14 residues in the CDR3. This chain's CDR3 is CASRRTVNTYKQYF. The CDR3 DNA follows: TGTGCCAGCAGAAGGACAGTAAATACCTACAAGCAGTACTTC.

This clonotype came up once. This may stem from a read error, because a much larger clone lies one nucleotide away. This rearrangement joins TRBV6-5 to TRBJ2-1, with 13 bases that match TRBD2. Germline V CDR1 and CDR2: MNHEY, SVGAGI. The CDR3 contains 17 residues. The CDR3 bases are TGTGCCAGCAGTACCCCCCTTACTAGCGGGAGGGCAAATGTGCAGTTCTTC. Amino acid sequence: CASSTPLTSGRANVQFF.

This chain joins TRBV30 and TRBJ1-4; unclear D gene. The CDR3 has 13 residues. V shed 0 bases and J shed 6 bases, with 8 bases lying between them. Germline loops: CDR1 GTSNPN, CDR2 SVGIG (reference sequence). CDR3 sequence (DNA): TGTGCCTGGAGTGTAATCGGAGATGAAAAACTGTTTTTT. It encodes CAWSVIGDEKLFF.

In its sample, this clonotype was seen many times. The DNA of the CDR3 is TGTGCCAGCAGTTTGACAGGCCCCCAAGAGACCCAGTACTTC. This gives the protein CASSLTGPQETQYF. V is TRBV11-2 and J is TRBJ2-5, with D possibly TRBD1 on 6 matching bases. Between the trimmed V and J ends, which lost 6 bases and 1 base, there was a span of 12 bases. CDR3 length: 14 residues. From germline, CDR1 is SGHAT and CDR2 FQNNGV.

Many counts were recorded for this clonotype. J is TRBJ1-1 and V is TRBV12-3 or TRBV12-4, with TRBD1 matching 10 bases. The CDR3 is 13 residues long. V shed 6 bases and J 5 bases; nucleotides not matched to a gene: 3. The CDR3 DNA reads TGTGCCAGCAGGGGACAGGGGTGGACTGAAGCTTTCTTT. Encoded protein: CASRGQGWTEAFF.

The J gene is TRBJ1-1, the V gene TRBV11-2; possible D gene TRBD1, 6 bases. V shed 3 bases and J shed 1 base, with 30 bases lying between them. Germline V lookup: CDR1 SGHAT, CDR2 FQNNGV. This CDR3 region has 21 residues. The CDR3 here is CASSLRGFSGQWGVTNTEAFF. CDR3 sequence (DNA): TGTGCCAGCAGCTTGAGGGGGTTTTCCGGACAGTGGGGGGTCACGAACACTGAAGCTTTCTTT.

This chain connects TRBV7-9 to TRBJ2-7; the D is unclear. The CDR3 runs to 15 residues. The V gene's germline CDR1 is SEHNR and CDR2 FQNEAQ (reference sequence). V lost 5 bases and J 0 bases, leaving 14 bases between the germline ends. The CDR3 spells CASSLPGVLSYEQYF. CDR3 bases: TGTGCCAGCAGCCTACCTGGGGTTCTCTCCTACGAGCAGTACTTC.

This clonotype was counted a few times. The chain links TRBV10-3 to TRBJ2-1, with D possibly TRBD1 on 6 matching bases. CDR1 and CDR2 (germline): ENHRY, SYGVKD. Trimming removed 7 bases at V and 7 bases at J, with 8 bases between. CDR3 length equals 11 residues. The CDR3 coding sequence is TGTGCCATCATGGACAGTAATGAGCAGTTCTTC. Its protein product is CAIMDSNEQFF.

V usage is TRBV4-1 and J usage is TRBJ2-7; D gene uncertain. V was trimmed by 2 bases and J by 2 bases, leaving 13 bases between them. This CDR3 region has 15 residues. In germline, CDR1 is MGHRA, CDR2 YSYEKL. CDR3: CASSQIDSQAYEQYF. In DNA form, the CDR3 reads TGCGCCAGCAGCCAAATAGACTCGCAGGCCTACGAGCAGTACTTC.

Points on this clonotype: A much larger clone differs from this one at a single base, so this may be a read error. This sequence joins TRBV6-1 and TRBJ2-5, with 9 nucleotides matching TRBD2. CDR1 and CDR2 (germline): MNHNS, SASEGT. The CDR3 runs to 15 residues. The CDR3 protein is CASSEGPSGKETHYF. CDR3 sequence (DNA): TGTGCCAGCAGTGAAGGTCCTAGCGGGAAGGAGACCCACTACTTC.

The chain uses TRBV28 and TRBJ1-1, with TRBD1 matching 7 bases. Losses at the gene ends were 3 bases for V and 11 bases for J; bases not matched to a gene: 6. CDR1 and CDR2 from the germline V gene are MDHEN and SYDVKM. The CDR3 is 12 residues long. Written as DNA, the CDR3 is TGTGCCAGCAGTTTGGCAGGGGGTTCGGCTTTCTTT. It encodes CASSLAGGSAFF.

The chain carries TRBV28 and TRBJ2-7; 7 positions agree with TRBD1. The germline gives CDR1 MDHEN, CDR2 SYDVKM. The trim removed 4 bases at V and 6 bases at J, leaving 9 bases unmatched. This CDR3 is built from 14 residues. For the CDR3, the DNA is TGTGCCAGCAGTTCAACCGGGACAGTATCCGAGCAGTACTTC. Amino acids: CASSSTGTVSEQYF.

The V and J genes are TRBV4-3 and TRBJ2-3; 14 positions match TRBD2. The CDR3 sequence is 17 residues long. Trimming took 7 bases from V and 1 from J; bases not matched to a gene: 7. In germline, CDR1 is LGHNA, CDR2 YSLEER. CDR3 coding DNA: TGCGCCAGCACACTGGGACTAGCGGGAGCCCGCACAGATACGCAGTATTTT. It is translated as CASTLGLAGARTDTQYF.

V and J are TRBV29-1 and TRBJ1-3; D remains unclear. V lost 4 bases, J lost 0 bases, and 13 bases lay in between. The CDR3 has 15 residues. Germline CDR1 is SQVTM and CDR2 is ANQGSEA. In nucleotides, the CDR3 is TGCAGCGTTGTATGCGGCCAGAGCTCTGGAAACACCATATATTTT. Amino acid sequence: CSVVCGQSSGNTIYF.

About this clonotype itself: A read error may explain this, as a much larger clone is one base away. It is likely a read error, because the conserved phenylalanine at the end of the CDR3 is missing. The chain combines TRBV29-1 with TRBJ2-7; D gene unclear. The V and J ends lost 5 bases and 8 bases respectively, with 13 bases between them. The V gene's germline CDR1 is SQVTM and CDR2 ANQGSEA. The CDR3 spans 11 residues. The CDR3 DNA reads TGCAGCGTTCGGGCCAACGAGCAGCAGTACTAC. This gives the protein CSVRANEQQYY.

Points on this clonotype: The conserved final phenylalanine or tryptophan is absent from the CDR3, which likely points to a read error. V is TRBV6-1 and J is TRBJ2-7, with 8 bases lining up with TRBD2. Looked up from germline, CDR1 is MNHNS and CDR2 is SASEGT. The CDR3 is 16 residues long. With 2 bases clipped from V and 5 bases from J, the junction kept 11 bases outside the gene matches. The CDR3 loop reads CASSESMVAGLHEQYL. The CDR3 DNA reads TGTGCCAGCAGTGAAAGTATGGTAGCGGGGCTGCACGAGCAGTACTTA.

A note on this clonotype: A much larger clone lies one base from this, so it may be a read error. The chain's CDR3 is CASSLRQVNTDAFF. CDR3 DNA sequence: TGCGCCAGCAGCTTGAGGCAGGTGAACACTGATGCTTTCTTT. The J gene is TRBJ1-1, the V gene TRBV5-1; D is uncertain. The germline V gene encodes CDR1 SGHRS and CDR2 YFSETQ. The CDR3 spans 14 residues. Full variable domain (remainder filled in from reference TRBV5-1 and TRBJ1-1): KAGVTQTPRYLIKTRGQQVTLSCSPISGHRSVSWYQQTPGQGLQFLFEYFSETQRNKGNFPGRFSGRQFSNSRSEMNVSTLELGDSALYLCASSLRQVNTDAFFGQGTRLTVV.

This clonotype was detected ten times or more. CDR3 amino acids: CASSLGMGDFYNEQFF. The CDR3 coding sequence is TGTGCCAGCAGCTTAGGGATGGGGGACTTCTACAATGAGCAGTTCTTC. The rearrangement uses TRBV11-2 and TRBJ2-1; D perhaps matches TRBD2 (6 bases). V was cut by 1 base and J by 3 bases, with 13 bases left in between. Germline CDR1 and CDR2: SGHAT and FQNNGV. This CDR3 region has 16 residues.

With respect to this clonotype: The junction shows a germline mismatch at one end, possibly a read error. This chain connects TRBV12-3 or TRBV12-4 to TRBJ2-2, with 10 bases fitting TRBD2. This CDR3 comprises 15 residues. The DNA for the CDR3 is TGTGCCAGCAGTTTACTAGCGGGAGTCACCGGGGGGCTGTTTTTT. This sequence encodes CASSLLAGVTGGLFF.

This clonotype was counted a few times. A read error may explain this, as a much larger clone is one base away. The rearrangement links TRBV29-1 to TRBJ2-7; the D gene is possibly TRBD1 (6 bases). The germline V gene has CDR1 SQVTM and CDR2 ANQGSEA. The CDR3 runs to 12 residues. The V end lost 7 bases, the J end lost 5 bases, and 15 bases lay between the germline ends. DNA for the CDR3: TGCAGCGCTTCCCCCACAGGGAACGAGCAGTACTTC. Translated: CSASPTGNEQYF.

As concerns this clonotype: This may stem from a read error, because a much larger clone lies one nucleotide away. This is likely a read error, given that the CDR3 carries no conserved phenylalanine or tryptophan at its end. The chain joins TRBV4-3 to TRBJ2-3; D gene unclear. The CDR3 has 14 residues. The germline V gene encodes CDR1 LGHNA and CDR2 YSLEER. V was cut by 3 bases and J by 4 bases, with 11 bases left in between. The CDR3 DNA follows: TGCGCCAGCAGCCAGGAGCACCCAGCAGATACGCAGTATTAT. This codes for CASSQEHPADTQYY.

As to this clonotype: Germline and junction disagree at one end, which may indicate a read error. J is TRBJ2-2 and V is TRBV6-2 or TRBV6-3; 7 nucleotides line up with TRBD1. The CDR3 runs to 15 residues. CDR1 MNHEY and CDR2 SVGEGT come from the germline V gene. CDR3 nucleotide sequence: TGTGCCGGCAGTTCGCTGGGGATGATCAGGGGGAAGCTGTTTTTT. Translating it yields CAGSSLGMIRGKLFF.

The rearrangement joins TRBV12-3 or TRBV12-4 to TRBJ1-4; D remains ambiguous. Trimming took 1 base from V and 0 from J, leaving 12 bases between them. The CDR3 has 17 amino acids. CDR3 residues: CASSLGTRSATNEKLFF. CDR3 bases: TGTGCCAGCAGTTTAGGGACGAGGTCGGCAACTAATGAAAAACTGTTTTTT.

The chain links TRBV28 to TRBJ2-7; D is uncertain. Germline values: CDR1 MDHEN, CDR2 SYDVKM. The ends were cut back, 2 bases at V and 2 bases at J, with 4 bases in the middle. The CDR3 is 12 amino acids. CDR3 loop: CASSLRAYEQYF. The CDR3 nucleotides read TGTGCCAGCAGTTTAAGGGCCTACGAGCAGTACTTC.

This chain connects TRBV5-4 to TRBJ2-5; TRBD1 is a possible D gene (6 bases). The V and J ends lost 3 bases and 6 bases respectively, with 12 bases between them. CDR3 length equals 13 residues. Germline CDR1 SGHNT, CDR2 YYREEE (reference sequence). The CDR3 sequence is CASSSDSKKTQYF. In DNA form, the CDR3 reads TGTGCCAGCAGCTCGGACAGTAAAAAGACCCAGTACTTC.

Remarks on this clonotype: A read error is possible here, since a much larger clone lies one base away. Because it lacks the conserved phenylalanine or tryptophan at the end, this CDR3 is likely a read error. J is TRBJ1-4 and V is TRBV12-3 or TRBV12-4, with TRBD1 matching over 11 bases. The V gene end was trimmed by 6 bases and the J gene end by 7 bases; junction bases not matched to a gene: 7. This CDR3 region has 15 residues. The chain's CDR3 is CASSSGTGGGEKLFI. The CDR3 DNA sequence: TGTGCCAGCAGCTCCGGGACAGGGGGAGGTGAAAAACTGTTTATT.